The 22 T cell receptor beta chains presented below share a single source sample, sequenced in a study of blood T cell repertoires in COVID-19. Libraries were prepared by immunoSEQ multiplex PCR; TCRdb keeps only in-frame clonotypes and omits some of them. The data hold about 370,000 clones, with roughly 90% observed a single time. Sample: peripheral blood. The receptor source for this set is a woman under 40 with COVID-19, enrolled during active disease.

With respect to this clone: This same CDR3 is encoded by further DNA sequences in the sample. This chain uses TRBV18 with TRBJ2-1; TRBD2 aligns across 11 bases. V trimming: 3 bases; J trimming: 3 bases; junction bases outside the gene matches: 1. The CDR3 is 15 amino acids. The germline V gene has CDR1 KGHSH and CDR2 LQKENI. CDR3 sequence reads: CASSPGTSGYNEQFF. The CDR3 region has the DNA TGTGCCAGCTCACCCGGGACTAGCGGCTACAATGAGCAGTTCTTC.

This clone has a single count. The V gene is TRBV18, the J gene TRBJ1-1, with D perhaps TRBD1 (5 bases). V was cut by 4 bases and J by 8 bases, with 23 bases left in between. In germline, CDR1 is KGHSH, CDR2 LQKENI. There are 16 residues in the CDR3. For the CDR3, the DNA is TGTGCCAGCTCACTGAGGGGACCCGGGGGACCTATAGAAGCTTTCTTT. It encodes CASSLRGPGGPIEAFF.

The chain couples TRBV19 to TRBJ1-1; no definite D call. CDR1 and CDR2 from the germline V gene are LNHDA and SQIVND (reference sequence). V dropped 4 bases and J dropped 1 base, with 10 bases sitting between them. The length of the CDR3 is 14 residues. As DNA, the CDR3 is TGTGCCAGTAGTAAAGTCCAGTCGAACACTGAAGCTTTCTTT. Residues: CASSKVQSNTEAFF.

This clone occurred a few times. The chain couples TRBV14 to TRBJ1-4; no definite D call. The germline V and J ends were trimmed by 5 bases and 4 bases, with 14 bases remaining between them. This CDR3 is built from 15 residues. CDR1 is SGHDN and CDR2 is FVKESK in the germline V gene. The CDR3 DNA is TGTGCCAGCAGCTCGGGGAAGGCCTTTAATGAAAAACTGTTTTTT. This codes for CASSSGKAFNEKLFF. The entire variable domain, with the rest obtained from reference TRBV14 and TRBJ1-4, is as follows: EAGVTQFPSHSVIEKGQTVTLRCDPISGHDNLYWYRRVMGKEIKFLLHFVKESKQDESGMPNNRFLAERTGGTYSTLKVQPAELEDSGVYFCASSSGKAFNEKLFFGSGTQLSVL.

The chain carries TRBV7-2 and TRBJ2-1, with 10 bases that match TRBD2. Germline V gives CDR1 SGHTA, CDR2 FQGNSA. The CDR3 contains 15 residues. V trimming: 6 bases; J trimming: 0 bases; junction bases outside the gene matches: 2. The CDR3 is CASRSSGGSYNEQFF. The CDR3 DNA reads as TGTGCCAGCAGATCTAGCGGGGGCTCCTACAATGAGCAGTTCTTC.

This rearrangement joins TRBV14 to TRBJ2-7, with a possible D match to TRBD1 (5 bases). Germline-derived CDR1 and CDR2 are SGHDN and FVKESK. CDR3 length equals 13 residues. Trimming removed 4 bases at V and 4 bases at J, with 11 bases between. The CDR3: CASSLIQGYEQYV. The CDR3 DNA follows: TGTGCCAGCAGCCTTATTCAGGGTTACGAGCAGTACGTC.

This sequence joins TRBV18 and TRBJ1-3; D is unclear. The germline CDR1 and CDR2 sequences are KGHSH and LQKENI. V was shortened by 5 bases and J by 0 bases, with 11 bases between the two germline ends. This CDR3 has 15 residues. The CDR3 loop is CASSTVESSGNTIYF. In nucleotides, the CDR3 is TGTGCCAGCTCAACGGTCGAGTCCTCTGGAAACACCATATATTTT. The full variable domain, its missing parts supplied by reference TRBV18 and TRBJ1-3, is NAGVMQNPRHLVRRRGQEARLRCSPMKGHSHVYWYRQLPEEGLKFMVYLQKENIIDESGMPKERFSAEFPKEGPSILRIQQVVRGDSAAYFCASSTVESSGNTIYFGEGSWLTVV.

The rearrangement joins TRBV7-9 to TRBJ1-2, with D unresolved. The ends were cut back, 5 bases at V and 4 bases at J, with 20 bases in the middle. This CDR3 region has 16 residues. Looked up from germline, CDR1 is SEHNR and CDR2 is FQNEAQ (reference sequence). The DNA of the CDR3 is TGTGCCAGCAGCCTCCTCGCTGGAGGGCAGTCCTATGGCTACACCTTC. Encoded protein: CASSLLAGGQSYGYTF.

This sequence joins TRBV18 and TRBJ1-3, with a possible D match to TRBD1 (5 bases). CDR1 and CDR2 (germline): KGHSH, LQKENI. CDR3 length: 16 amino acids. V lost 3 bases and J 2 bases, leaving 14 bases between the germline ends. CDR3 bases: TGTGCCAGCTCACCTTCCGGGGGAATGGCTGGAAACACCATATATTTT. This sequence encodes CASSPSGGMAGNTIYF.

This rearrangement joins TRBV24-1 to TRBJ2-2; the D is unclear. Germline V CDR1 and CDR2: KGHDR, SFDVKD. The CDR3 runs 12 residues. V was cut by 5 bases and J by 3 bases, with 3 bases left in between. The CDR3 sequence is CATSAYTGELFF. CDR3 coding DNA: TGTGCCACCAGTGCTTACACCGGGGAGCTGTTTTTT.

The chain carries TRBV4-1 and TRBJ2-3; a weak D match, TRBD2 (5 bases). The V gene lost 0 bases and the J gene lost 3 bases, with 7 bases spanning the gap. The CDR3 covers 14 residues. Per germline, CDR1 MGHRA and CDR2 YSYEKL. CDR3 bases: TGCGCCAGCAGCCAAGACCGGAGGACAGATACGCAGTATTTT. Translated, it gives CASSQDRRTDTQYF.

The chain recombines TRBV6-5 with TRBJ1-1, with TRBD1 matching 9 bases. Germline CDR1 and CDR2: MNHEY and SVGAGI. This CDR3 contains 15 residues. J gave up 2 bases and V 2 bases, and 3 bases lay outside the gene matches. CDR3 DNA: TGTGCCAGCAGTTACGAACAGGGGGCTAACACTGAAGCTTTCTTT. It encodes CASSYEQGANTEAFF.

The chain is built from TRBV5-4 and TRBJ1-2; D unresolved. Per the germline V gene, CDR1 is SGHNT and CDR2 is YYREEE (reference sequence). Deletions cut 0 bases from V and 2 bases from J, with 8 bases between. CDR3 length equals 14 residues. DNA for the CDR3: TGTGCCAGCAGCTTGGGGTCCAGGAACTATGGCTACACCTTC. It encodes CASSLGSRNYGYTF.

The rearrangement joins TRBV29-1 to TRBJ1-2; D gene unclear. Germline lookup yields CDR1 SQVTM and CDR2 ANQGSEA. The V end was cut by 0 bases, the J end by 3 bases, with 8 bases between. This CDR3 is built from 13 residues. CDR3: CSVEDRVYYGYTF. The CDR3 nucleotides read TGCAGCGTTGAAGACCGGGTTTACTATGGCTACACCTTC.

This sequence joins TRBV19 and TRBJ1-5; D is uncertain. V was clipped by 1 base and J by 4 bases, with 5 bases between them. Germline assignment: CDR1 LNHDA and CDR2 SQIVND (reference sequence). CDR3 length: 13 amino acids. The CDR3 is CASSIGRNQPQHF. DNA for the CDR3: TGTGCCAGTAGTATAGGTAGAAATCAGCCCCAGCATTTT.

The chain joins TRBV14 to TRBJ2-7; D ambiguous. Germline V lookup: CDR1 SGHDN, CDR2 FVKESK. Trimming left V 5 bases short and J 2 bases short, with 19 bases between. The CDR3 has 16 residues. The CDR3 region is CASSSFSPDSPYEQYF. CDR3 nucleotide sequence: TGTGCCAGCAGCTCCTTTTCCCCAGATTCCCCCTACGAGCAGTACTTC.

The chain couples TRBV6-2 or TRBV6-3 to TRBJ1-4; 7 bases match TRBD1. This CDR3 contains 14 residues. J was trimmed by 5 bases and V by 4 bases; bases with no gene match: 4. CDR1 MNHEY and CDR2 SVGEGT come from the germline V gene. In DNA form, the CDR3 reads TGTGCCAGCAGTTTCCCGGGACAGAATGAAAAACTGTTTTTT. It is translated as CASSFPGQNEKLFF.

The V call is TRBV9, the J call TRBJ2-1; 8 bases are shared with TRBD2. Germline loops: CDR1 SGDLS, CDR2 YYNGEE. The ends lost 7 bases at V and 5 bases at J; junction bases unmatched: 8. There are 14 residues in the CDR3. CDR3: CASHRGGPDNEQFF. In nucleotides, the CDR3 is TGTGCCAGCCATCGGGGGGGACCCGACAATGAGCAGTTCTTC.

V usage is TRBV9 and J usage is TRBJ1-1; D is unclear. This CDR3 region has 14 residues. CDR1 is SGDLS, CDR2 YYNGEE, per germline. V was clipped by 0 bases and J by 0 bases, with 6 bases between them. CDR3 DNA sequence: TGTGCCAGCAGCGTAGACGGGGTGAACACTGAAGCTTTCTTT. Translating it yields CASSVDGVNTEAFF.

This chain uses TRBV2 with TRBJ2-7; D perhaps matches TRBD2 (6 bases). The CDR3 is made up of 12 amino acids. V shed 5 bases and J shed 3 bases, with 8 bases lying between them. Looked up from germline, CDR1 is SNHLY and CDR2 is FYNNEI. The CDR3 sequence: CASSRRGYEQYF. CDR3 nucleotide sequence: TGTGCCAGCAGTAGGAGGGGCTACGAGCAGTACTTC.

On this clone: Within the sample, other DNA sequences also encode this same CDR3. The rearrangement uses TRBV3-1 (or the pseudogene TRBV3-2) and TRBJ1-5; D is unresolved. The CDR3 contains 13 residues. Between the trimmed V and J ends, which lost 0 bases and 4 bases, there was a span of 4 bases. Germline V gene lookup returns CDR1 LGHDT and CDR2 YNNKEL (reference sequence). The CDR3 nucleotides are TGTGCCAGCAGCCAAGATCGGAATCAGCCCCAGCATTTT. Protein: CASSQDRNQPQHF.

The chain has TRBV4-1 and TRBJ2-2, with D maybe TRBD1 (5 bases). V was pared by 1 base and J by 3 bases, with 12 bases between. Germline assignment: CDR1 MGHRA and CDR2 YSYEKL. The CDR3 extends over 16 amino acids. Here the CDR3 DNA reads TGCGCCAGCAGCCAAGTTTGGACACCTCACACCGGGGAGCTGTTTTTT. This codes for CASSQVWTPHTGELFF.